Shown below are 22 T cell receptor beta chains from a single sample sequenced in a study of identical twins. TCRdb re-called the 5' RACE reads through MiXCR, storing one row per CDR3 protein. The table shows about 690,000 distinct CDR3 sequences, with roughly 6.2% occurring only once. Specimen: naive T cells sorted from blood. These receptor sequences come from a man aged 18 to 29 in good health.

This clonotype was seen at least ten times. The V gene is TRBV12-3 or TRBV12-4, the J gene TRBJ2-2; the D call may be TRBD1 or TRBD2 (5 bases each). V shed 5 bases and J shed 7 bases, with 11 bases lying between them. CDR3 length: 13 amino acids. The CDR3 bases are TGTGCCAGCAGTCCCCGGGACCACGGGGAGCTGTTTTTT. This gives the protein CASSPRDHGELFF.

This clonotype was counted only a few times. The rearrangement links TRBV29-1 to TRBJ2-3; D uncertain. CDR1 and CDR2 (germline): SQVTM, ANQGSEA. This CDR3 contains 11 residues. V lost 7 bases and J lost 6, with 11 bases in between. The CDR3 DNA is TGCAGCGCCAGGACCATGGATACGCAGTATTTT. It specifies CSARTMDTQYF.

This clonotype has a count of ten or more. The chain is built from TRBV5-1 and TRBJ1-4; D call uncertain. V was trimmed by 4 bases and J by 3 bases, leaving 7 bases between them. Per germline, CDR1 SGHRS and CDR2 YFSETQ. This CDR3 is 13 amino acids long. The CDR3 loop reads CASSRASNEKLFF. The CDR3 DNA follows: TGCGCCAGCAGCCGTGCCTCTAATGAAAAACTGTTTTTT. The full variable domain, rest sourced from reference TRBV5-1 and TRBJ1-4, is KAGVTQTPRYLIKTRGQQVTLSCSPISGHRSVSWYQQTPGQGLQFLFEYFSETQRNKGNFPGRFSGRQFSNSRSEMNVSTLELGDSALYLCASSRASNEKLFFGSGTQLSVL.

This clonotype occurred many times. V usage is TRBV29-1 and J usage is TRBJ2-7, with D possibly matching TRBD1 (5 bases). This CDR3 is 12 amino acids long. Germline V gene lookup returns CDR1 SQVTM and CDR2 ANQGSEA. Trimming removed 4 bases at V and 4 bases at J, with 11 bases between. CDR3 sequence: CSVVERTYEQYF. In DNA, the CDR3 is TGCAGCGTTGTAGAGAGGACATACGAGCAGTACTTC.

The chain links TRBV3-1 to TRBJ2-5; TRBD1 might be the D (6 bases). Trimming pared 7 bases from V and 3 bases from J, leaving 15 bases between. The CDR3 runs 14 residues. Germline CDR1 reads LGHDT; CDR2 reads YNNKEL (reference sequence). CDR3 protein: CASKSPTGKETQYF. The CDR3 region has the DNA TGTGCCAGCAAATCCCCCACAGGGAAAGAGACCCAGTACTTC.

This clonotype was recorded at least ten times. The CDR3 bases are TGCAGTGCTAGAGATCGGGGTTTGGGTGGCTACACCTTC. Its translation: CSARDRGLGGYTF. The rearrangement links TRBV20-1 to TRBJ1-2; D uncertain. The CDR3 consists of 13 residues. The germline CDR1 and CDR2 sequences are DFQATT and SNEGSKA (reference sequence). With 0 bases removed from V and 7 bases from J, the gap between germline ends came to 12 bases.

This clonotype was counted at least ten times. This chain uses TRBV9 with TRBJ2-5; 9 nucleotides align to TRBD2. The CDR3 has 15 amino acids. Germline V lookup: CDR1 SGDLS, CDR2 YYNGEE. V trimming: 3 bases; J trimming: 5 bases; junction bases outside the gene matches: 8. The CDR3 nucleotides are TGTGCCAGCAGCGCGGGACTAGCAGGGGAGGAGACCCAGTACTTC. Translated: CASSAGLAGEETQYF.

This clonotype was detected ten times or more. CDR3 nucleotide sequence: TGTGCCACCAGCAAACCCTCTGGGGCCAACGTCCTGACTTTC. Its protein product is CATSKPSGANVLTF. This chain links TRBV15 with TRBJ2-6; D remains unclear. Germline lookup yields CDR1 LNHNV and CDR2 YYDKDF (reference sequence). The length of the CDR3 is 14 residues. Trimming took 4 bases from V and 0 from J, leaving 4 bases between them.

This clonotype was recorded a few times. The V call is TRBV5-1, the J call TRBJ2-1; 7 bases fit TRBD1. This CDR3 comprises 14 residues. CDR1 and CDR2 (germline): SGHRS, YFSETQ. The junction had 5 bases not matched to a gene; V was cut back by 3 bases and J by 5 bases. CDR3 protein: CASSYRDSNNEQFF. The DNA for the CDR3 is TGCGCCAGCAGCTACCGGGACAGCAACAATGAGCAGTTCTTC.

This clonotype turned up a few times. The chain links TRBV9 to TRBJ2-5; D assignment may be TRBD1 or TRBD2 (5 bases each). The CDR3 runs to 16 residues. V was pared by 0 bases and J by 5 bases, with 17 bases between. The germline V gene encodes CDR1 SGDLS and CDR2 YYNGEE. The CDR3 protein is CASSVAPGQGRETQYF. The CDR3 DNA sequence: TGTGCCAGCAGCGTAGCCCCGGGGCAGGGAAGGGAGACCCAGTACTTC.

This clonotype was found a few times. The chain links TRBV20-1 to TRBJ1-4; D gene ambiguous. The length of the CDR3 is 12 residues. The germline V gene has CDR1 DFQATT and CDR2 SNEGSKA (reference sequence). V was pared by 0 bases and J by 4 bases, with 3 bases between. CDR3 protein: CSARDHNEKLFF. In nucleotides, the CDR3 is TGCAGTGCTAGAGACCATAATGAAAAACTGTTTTTT.

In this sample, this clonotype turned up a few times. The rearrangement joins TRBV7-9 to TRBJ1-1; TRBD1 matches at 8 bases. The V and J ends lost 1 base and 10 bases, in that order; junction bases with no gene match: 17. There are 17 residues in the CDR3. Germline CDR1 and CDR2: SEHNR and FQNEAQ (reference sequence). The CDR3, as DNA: TGTGCCAGCAGCTTAGGGGGCAGGGGGCTGACCTCGGCCGGAGCTTTCTTT. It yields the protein CASSLGGRGLTSAGAFF.

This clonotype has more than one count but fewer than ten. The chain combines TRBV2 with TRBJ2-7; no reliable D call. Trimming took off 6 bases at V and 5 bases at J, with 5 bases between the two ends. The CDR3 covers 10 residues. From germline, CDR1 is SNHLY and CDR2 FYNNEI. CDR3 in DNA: TGTGCCAGCAGGCGCCACGAGCAGTACTTC. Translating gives CASRRHEQYF. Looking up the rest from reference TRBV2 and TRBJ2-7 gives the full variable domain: EPEVTQTPSHQVTQMGQEVILRCVPISNHLYFYWYRQILGQKVEFLVSFYNNEISEKSEIFDDQFSVERPDGSNFTLKIRSTKLEDSAMYFCASRRHEQYFGPGTRLTVT.

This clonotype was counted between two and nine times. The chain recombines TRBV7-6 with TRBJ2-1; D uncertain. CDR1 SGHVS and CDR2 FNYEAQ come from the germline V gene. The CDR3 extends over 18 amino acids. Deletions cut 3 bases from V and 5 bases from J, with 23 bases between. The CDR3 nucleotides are TGTGCCAGCAGCTTTAACCCCCCGGGCAGCCTCAACCACAATGAGCAGTTCTTC. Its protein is CASSFNPPGSLNHNEQFF.

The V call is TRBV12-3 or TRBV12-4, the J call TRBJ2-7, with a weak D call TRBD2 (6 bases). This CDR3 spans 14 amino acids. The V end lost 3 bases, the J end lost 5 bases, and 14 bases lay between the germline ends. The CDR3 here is CASSFRRVLDEQYF. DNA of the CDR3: TGTGCCAGCAGTTTCCGGAGGGTGTTGGACGAGCAGTACTTC.

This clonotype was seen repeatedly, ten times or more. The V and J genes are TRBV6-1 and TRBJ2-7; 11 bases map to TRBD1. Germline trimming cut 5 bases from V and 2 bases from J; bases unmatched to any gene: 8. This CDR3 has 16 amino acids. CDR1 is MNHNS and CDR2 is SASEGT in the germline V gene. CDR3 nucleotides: TGTGCCAGCAGTACCCCCGGACAGGGGGCCACCTACGAGCAGTACTTC. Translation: CASSTPGQGATYEQYF.

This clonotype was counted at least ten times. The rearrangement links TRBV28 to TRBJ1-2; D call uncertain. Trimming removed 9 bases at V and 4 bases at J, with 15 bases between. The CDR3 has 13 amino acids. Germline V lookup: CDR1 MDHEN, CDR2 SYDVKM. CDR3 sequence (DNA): TGTGCCAGTAGCCTTTCGATAAGCTATGGCTACACCTTC. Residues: CASSLSISYGYTF.

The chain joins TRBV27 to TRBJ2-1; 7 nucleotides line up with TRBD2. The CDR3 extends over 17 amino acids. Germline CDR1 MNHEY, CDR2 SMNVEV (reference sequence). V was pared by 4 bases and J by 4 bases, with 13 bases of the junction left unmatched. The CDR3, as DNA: TGTGCCAGCAGTTACTCTCTAGCTAGCGGAGCATACAATGAGCAGTTCTTC. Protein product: CASSYSLASGAYNEQFF.

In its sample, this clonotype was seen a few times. CDR3 in DNA: TGCGCCAGCAGCTTGGAGGCGGCCCCACTCGGGGCAGATACGCAGTATTTT. Its protein is CASSLEAAPLGADTQYF. V usage is TRBV5-1 and J usage is TRBJ2-3; tentative D call: TRBD2 (5 bases). The ends were cut back, 0 bases at V and 4 bases at J, with 18 bases in the middle. The CDR3 is made up of 17 amino acids. Germline CDR1 is SGHRS and CDR2 is YFSETQ. The full variable domain, in which reference TRBV5-1 and TRBJ2-3 provide the parts outside the CDR3, is KAGVTQTPRYLIKTRGQQVTLSCSPISGHRSVSWYQQTPGQGLQFLFEYFSETQRNKGNFPGRFSGRQFSNSRSEMNVSTLELGDSALYLCASSLEAAPLGADTQYFGPGTRLTVL.

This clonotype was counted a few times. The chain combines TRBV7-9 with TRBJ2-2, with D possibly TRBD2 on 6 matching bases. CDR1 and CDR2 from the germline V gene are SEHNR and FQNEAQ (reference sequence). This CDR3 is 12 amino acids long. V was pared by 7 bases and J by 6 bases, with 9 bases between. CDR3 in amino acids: CASIGGAGELFF. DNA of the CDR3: TGTGCCAGCATTGGAGGGGCCGGGGAGCTGTTTTTT.

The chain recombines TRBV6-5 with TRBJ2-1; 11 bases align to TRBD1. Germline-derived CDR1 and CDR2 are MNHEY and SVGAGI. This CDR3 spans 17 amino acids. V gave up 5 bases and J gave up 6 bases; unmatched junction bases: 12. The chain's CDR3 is CASSHRPTGTGGNEQFF. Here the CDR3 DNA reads TGTGCCAGCAGTCACAGACCGACCGGGACAGGGGGCAATGAGCAGTTCTTC.

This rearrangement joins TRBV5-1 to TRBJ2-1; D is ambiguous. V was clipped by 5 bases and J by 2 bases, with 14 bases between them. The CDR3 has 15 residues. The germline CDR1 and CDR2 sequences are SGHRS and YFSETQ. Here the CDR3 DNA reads TGCGCCAGCAGACACCCGAACTCCCCCTACAATGAGCAGTTCTTC. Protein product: CASRHPNSPYNEQFF.